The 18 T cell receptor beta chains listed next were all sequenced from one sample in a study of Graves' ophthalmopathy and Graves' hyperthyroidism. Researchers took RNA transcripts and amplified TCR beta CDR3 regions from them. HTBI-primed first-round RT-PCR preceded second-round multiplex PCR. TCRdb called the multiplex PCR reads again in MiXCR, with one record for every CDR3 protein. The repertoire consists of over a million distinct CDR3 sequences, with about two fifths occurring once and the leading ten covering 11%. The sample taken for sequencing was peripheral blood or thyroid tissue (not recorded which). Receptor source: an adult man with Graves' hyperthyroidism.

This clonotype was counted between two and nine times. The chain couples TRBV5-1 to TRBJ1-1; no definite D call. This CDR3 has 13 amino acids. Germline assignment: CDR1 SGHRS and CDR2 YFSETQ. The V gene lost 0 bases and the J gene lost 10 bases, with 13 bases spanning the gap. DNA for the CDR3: TGCGCCAGCAGCTTGGCACAGCCGAAGGGAGCTTTCTTT. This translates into CASSLAQPKGAFF.

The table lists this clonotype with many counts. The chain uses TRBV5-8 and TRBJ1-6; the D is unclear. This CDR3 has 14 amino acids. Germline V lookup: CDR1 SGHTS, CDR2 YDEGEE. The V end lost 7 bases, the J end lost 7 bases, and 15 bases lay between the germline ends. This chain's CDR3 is CASWRGKLNSPLHF. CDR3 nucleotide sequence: TGTGCCAGCTGGAGAGGGAAGCTCAATTCACCCCTCCACTTT.

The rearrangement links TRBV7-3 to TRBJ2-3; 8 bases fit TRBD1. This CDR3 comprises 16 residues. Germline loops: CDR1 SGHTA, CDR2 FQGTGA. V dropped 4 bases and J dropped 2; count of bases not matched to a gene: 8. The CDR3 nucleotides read TGTGCCAGCAGCTCCGGACAGGGTACTCTCACAGATACGCAGTATTTT. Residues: CASSSGQGTLTDTQYF. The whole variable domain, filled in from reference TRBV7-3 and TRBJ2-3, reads GAGVSQTPSNKVTEKGKYVELRCDPISGHTALYWYRQSLGQGPEFLIYFQGTGAADDSGLPNDRFFAVRPEGSVSTLKIQRTERGDSAVYLCASSSGQGTLTDTQYFGPGTRLTVL.

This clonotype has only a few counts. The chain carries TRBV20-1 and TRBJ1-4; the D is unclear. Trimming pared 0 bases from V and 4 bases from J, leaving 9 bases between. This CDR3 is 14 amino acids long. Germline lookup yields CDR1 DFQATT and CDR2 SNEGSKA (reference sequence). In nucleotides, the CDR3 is TGCAGTGCTAGAGACTGGTTGGATAATGAAAAACTGTTTTTT. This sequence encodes CSARDWLDNEKLFF.

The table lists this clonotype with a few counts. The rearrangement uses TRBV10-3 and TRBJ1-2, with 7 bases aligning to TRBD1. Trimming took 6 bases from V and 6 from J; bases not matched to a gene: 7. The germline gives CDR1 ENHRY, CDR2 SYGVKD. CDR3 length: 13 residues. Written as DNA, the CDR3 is TGTGCCATCAGCGGGACAGAAGAAAATGGCTACACCTTC. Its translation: CAISGTEENGYTF.

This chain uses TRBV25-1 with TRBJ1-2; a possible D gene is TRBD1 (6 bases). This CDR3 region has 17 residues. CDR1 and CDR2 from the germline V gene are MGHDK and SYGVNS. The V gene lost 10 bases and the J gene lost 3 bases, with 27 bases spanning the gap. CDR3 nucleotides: TGTGCCACCAACCAGGTACCGGCGAGGGGGTTGGACTATGGCTACACCTTC. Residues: CATNQVPARGLDYGYTF.

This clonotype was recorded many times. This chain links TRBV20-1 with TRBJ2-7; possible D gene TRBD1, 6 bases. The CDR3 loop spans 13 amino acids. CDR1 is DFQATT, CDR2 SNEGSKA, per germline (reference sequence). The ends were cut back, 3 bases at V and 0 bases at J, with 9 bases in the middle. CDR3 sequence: CSARSGVSYEQYF. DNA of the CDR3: TGCAGTGCTAGGTCAGGGGTCTCCTACGAGCAGTACTTC.

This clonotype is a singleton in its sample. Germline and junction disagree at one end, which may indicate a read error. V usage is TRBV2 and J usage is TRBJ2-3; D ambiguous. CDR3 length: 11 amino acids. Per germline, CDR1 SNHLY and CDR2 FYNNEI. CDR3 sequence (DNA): TGCGCCAGCACTCTCACAGATACGCAGTGTTTT. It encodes CASTLTDTQCF.

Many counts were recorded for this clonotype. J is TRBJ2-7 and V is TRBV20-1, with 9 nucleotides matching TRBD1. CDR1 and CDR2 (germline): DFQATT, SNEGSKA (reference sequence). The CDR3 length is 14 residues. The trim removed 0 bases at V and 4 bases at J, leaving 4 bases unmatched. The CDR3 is CSARDWDRVYEQYF. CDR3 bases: TGCAGTGCTAGAGATTGGGACAGGGTATACGAGCAGTACTTC.

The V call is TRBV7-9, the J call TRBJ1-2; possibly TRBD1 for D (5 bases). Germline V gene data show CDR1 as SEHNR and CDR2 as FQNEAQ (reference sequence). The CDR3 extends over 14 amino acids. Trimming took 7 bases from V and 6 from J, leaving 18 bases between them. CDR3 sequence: CASKEPGTRDGYTF. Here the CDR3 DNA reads TGTGCCAGCAAGGAACCCGGGACCCGGGATGGCTACACCTTC.

The CDR3 coding sequence is TGTGCCAGCAGTTCCCCGAGGGGGTATTACACTGAAGCTTTCTTT. This translates into CASSSPRGYYTEAFF. The chain carries TRBV12-3 or TRBV12-4 and TRBJ1-1, with D maybe TRBD1 (6 bases). The CDR3 runs to 15 residues. V dropped 4 bases and J dropped 3 bases, with 15 bases sitting between them.

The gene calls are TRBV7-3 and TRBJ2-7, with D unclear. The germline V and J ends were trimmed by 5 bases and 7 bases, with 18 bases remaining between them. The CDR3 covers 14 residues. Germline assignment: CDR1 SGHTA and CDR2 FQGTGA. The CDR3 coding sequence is TGTGCCAGCAGCCAAGAATTGCCTCCTCGGGAGCAGTACTTC. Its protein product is CASSQELPPREQYF.

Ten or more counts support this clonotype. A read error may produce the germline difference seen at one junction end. DNA of the CDR3: TGTGCCATCAGTGAGTTGACTAACGATCAGTACTTC. Encoded protein: CAISELTNDQYF. The genes are TRBV10-3 and TRBJ2-7; D is perhaps TRBD2 (5 bases). Germline lookup yields CDR1 ENHRY and CDR2 SYGVKD. This CDR3 is built from 12 residues.

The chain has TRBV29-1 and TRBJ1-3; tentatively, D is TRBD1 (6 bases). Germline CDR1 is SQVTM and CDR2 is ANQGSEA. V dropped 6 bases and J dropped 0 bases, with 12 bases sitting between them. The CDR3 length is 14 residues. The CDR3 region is CSVRDIFSGNTIYF. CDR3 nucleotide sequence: TGCAGCGTCCGGGACATCTTCTCTGGAAACACCATATATTTT.

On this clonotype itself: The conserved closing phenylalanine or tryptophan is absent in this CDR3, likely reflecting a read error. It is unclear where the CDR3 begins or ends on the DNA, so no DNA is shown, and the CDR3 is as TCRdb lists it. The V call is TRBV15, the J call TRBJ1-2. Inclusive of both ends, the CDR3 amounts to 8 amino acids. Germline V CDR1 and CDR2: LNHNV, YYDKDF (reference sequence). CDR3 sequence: CATSRSAL.

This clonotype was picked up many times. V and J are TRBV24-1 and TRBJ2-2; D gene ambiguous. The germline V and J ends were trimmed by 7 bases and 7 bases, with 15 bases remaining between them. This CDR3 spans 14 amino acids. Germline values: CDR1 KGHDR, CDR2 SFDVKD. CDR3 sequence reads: CATRRTSEHGELFF. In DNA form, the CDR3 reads TGTGCCACCAGAAGGACGAGCGAACACGGGGAGCTGTTTTTT.

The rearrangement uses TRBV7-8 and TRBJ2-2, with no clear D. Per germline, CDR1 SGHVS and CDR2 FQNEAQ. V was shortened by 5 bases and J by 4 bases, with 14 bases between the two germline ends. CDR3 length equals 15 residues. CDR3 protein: CASSVGRTSTGELFF. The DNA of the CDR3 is TGTGCCAGCAGCGTAGGGCGAACCTCCACCGGGGAGCTGTTTTTT.

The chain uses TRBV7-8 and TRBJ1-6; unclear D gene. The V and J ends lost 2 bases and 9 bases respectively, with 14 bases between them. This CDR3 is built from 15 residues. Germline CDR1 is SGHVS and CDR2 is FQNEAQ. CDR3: CASSLNLVWGSPLHF. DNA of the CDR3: TGTGCCAGCAGCTTAAATCTGGTCTGGGGTTCACCCCTCCACTTT.